This TCR beta chain originates from a study of blood T cell repertoires in COVID-19. As for the study in general: T cells, B-cell-depleted T cells, or PBMCs provided the cDNA or gDNA that served as material.

Sequencing used immunoSEQ multiplex PCR; TCRdb keeps in-frame clones, though not all of them. Among approximately 10,000 clones listed, 75% to 90% were seen once. The CDR3 spans 14 residues. V was pared by 0 bases and J by 2 bases, with 8 bases between. Germline lookup yields CDR1 SGHTA and CDR2 FQGNSA. The specimen was peripheral blood. The sequence came from a human donor in a cohort sampled during active COVID-19. The chain is built from TRBV7-2 and TRBJ2-7; D may be TRBD1 (5 bases). The CDR3 here is CASSLAPGTYEQYF. DNA of the CDR3: TGTGCCAGCAGCTTAGCCCCAGGGACCTACGAGCAGTACTTC.